These 6 T cell receptor beta chains were sequenced from one sample in a study of blood T cell repertoires in COVID-19. Using immunoSEQ multiplex PCR, the repertoire was profiled, and TCRdb retains in-frame clones only, with some absent. The table lists some 200,000 clones, more than 75% of them singletons, with roughly 6% in the top ten. Sequencing used peripheral blood. Receptors were obtained from a man aged 35 to 55 with active or convalescent COVID-19.

The V gene is TRBV28, the J gene TRBJ2-2; 9 positions agree with TRBD2. CDR1 and CDR2 (germline): MDHEN, SYDVKM. The CDR3 sequence is 16 residues long. V gave up 7 bases and J gave up 7 bases; unmatched junction bases: 13. The CDR3 nucleotides are TGTGCCAGCACCCCGGAGCGTCCTAGCGGGATCGGGGAGCTGTTTTTT. Amino acid sequence: CASTPERPSGIGELFF.

The chain links TRBV6-5 to TRBJ1-2; the match to TRBD1 covers 8 bases. CDR1 MNHEY and CDR2 SVGAGI come from the germline V gene. The J segment lost 6 bases and the V segment lost 2 bases, leaving 5 bases of the junction unmatched. The CDR3 is made up of 14 amino acids. This CDR3 is CASSYTTGENGYTF. CDR3 in DNA: TGTGCCAGCAGTTACACGACAGGGGAGAATGGCTACACCTTC.

The chain joins TRBV11-2 to TRBJ2-1; 7 bases agree with TRBD2. V was clipped by 5 bases and J by 0 bases; unmatched bases: 7. Germline lookup yields CDR1 SGHAT and CDR2 FQNNGV. This CDR3 has 16 residues. CDR3 in DNA: TGTGCCAGCAGCACCCACGGGGGGAGCTCCTACAATGAGCAGTTCTTC. Protein product: CASSTHGGSSYNEQFF. The complete variable domain, with remaining parts taken from reference TRBV11-2 and TRBJ2-1, reads EAGVAQSPRYKIIEKRQSVAFWCNPISGHATLYWYQQILGQGPKLLIQFQNNGVVDDSQLPKDRFSAERLKGVDSTLKIQPAKLEDSAVYLCASSTHGGSSYNEQFFGPGTRLTVL.

The chain links TRBV27 to TRBJ1-1; D not resolved. CDR1 is MNHEY and CDR2 is SMNVEV in the germline V gene (reference sequence). V dropped 6 bases and J dropped 6 bases, with 14 bases sitting between them. This CDR3 contains 13 residues. This CDR3 reads CASSRLSGSEAFF. The CDR3 DNA sequence: TGTGCCAGCAGCCGACTCTCCGGGTCTGAAGCTTTCTTT.

The chain recombines TRBV5-1 with TRBJ1-3; the match to TRBD1 covers 8 bases. The J segment lost 1 base and the V segment lost 4 bases, leaving 10 bases of the junction unmatched. CDR1 and CDR2 (germline): SGHRS, YFSETQ. The length of the CDR3 is 17 residues. CDR3 sequence: CASSPQGQEISGNTIYF. CDR3 sequence (DNA): TGCGCCAGCAGCCCCCAGGGACAGGAGATATCTGGAAACACCATATATTTT.

V usage is TRBV2 and J usage is TRBJ1-1, with 7 positions matching TRBD1. Unmatched junction bases numbered 8, after V lost 9 bases and J lost 4 bases. The CDR3 has 13 amino acids. Germline V gene sequence: CDR1 SNHLY, CDR2 FYNNEI. The CDR3 is CASKYRGLTEAFF. The CDR3 nucleotides are TGTGCCAGTAAATACAGGGGTCTCACTGAAGCTTTCTTT.